These 6 T cell receptor beta chains were all obtained from the same sample, sequenced in a study of T cells in Graves' hyperthyroidism and ophthalmopathy. TCR beta CDR3 regions were amplified from RNA. RT-PCR in the first round (using the HTBI primer set) targeted the TCR CDR3. TCRdb fed the multiplex PCR reads into MiXCR, producing one record per CDR3 protein. The sample records approximately 590,000 distinct CDR3 sequences, 15% to 19% being singletons. Sequenced sample: blood. Every receptor here comes from a young woman with Graves' hyperthyroidism.

This clonotype appeared once. V gene TRBV20-1 combines with J gene TRBJ2-1, with 14 bases matching TRBD2. V trimming: 4 bases; J trimming: 4 bases; junction bases outside the gene matches: 6. Germline loops: CDR1 DFQATT, CDR2 SNEGSKA (reference sequence). The CDR3 extends over 16 amino acids. The CDR3 DNA reads TGCAGTGCTAATCCCGGGACTAGCGGGAGATACAATGAGCAGTTCTTC. Protein product: CSANPGTSGRYNEQFF.

This clonotype was recorded a few times. This chain links TRBV9 with TRBJ2-1, with D perhaps TRBD2 (5 bases). V was pared by 1 base and J by 0 bases, with 11 bases between. The CDR3 totals 16 residues. Germline CDR1 is SGDLS and CDR2 is YYNGEE. CDR3 sequence (DNA): TGTGCCAGCAGCGTAAATGCTGGGAGCTCCTACAATGAGCAGTTCTTC. Translating it yields CASSVNAGSSYNEQFF. The whole variable domain, remainder taken from reference TRBV9 and TRBJ2-1, is DSGVTQTPKHLITATGQRVTLRCSPRSGDLSVYWYQQSLDQGLQFLIQYYNGEERAKGNILERFSAQQFPDLHSELNLSSLELGDSALYFCASSVNAGSSYNEQFFGPGTRLTVL.

V is TRBV5-1 and J is TRBJ2-1, with D tentatively TRBD1 (6 bases). Trimming removed 4 bases at V and 5 bases at J, with 10 bases between. From germline, CDR1 is SGHRS and CDR2 YFSETQ. The CDR3 extends over 13 amino acids. CDR3: CASSGGGNNEQFF. The CDR3 DNA reads TGCGCCAGCAGCGGGGGCGGAAACAATGAGCAGTTCTTC.

This clonotype has ten or more counts. This chain uses TRBV28 with TRBJ2-1; perhaps TRBD1 as D (6 bases). The germline V and J ends were trimmed by 5 bases and 3 bases, with 17 bases remaining between them. Germline CDR1 and CDR2: MDHEN and SYDVKM. The CDR3 runs to 16 residues. The CDR3: CASSTGMGPLYNEQFF. The CDR3 DNA reads as TGTGCCAGCAGTACAGGGATGGGCCCTCTCTACAATGAGCAGTTCTTC.

The chain combines TRBV5-1 with TRBJ1-1, with D uncertain. V was clipped by 0 bases and J by 0 bases, with 12 bases between them. Germline V lookup: CDR1 SGHRS, CDR2 YFSETQ. The length of the CDR3 is 16 residues. The CDR3 sequence is CASSLGVEGLNTEAFF. CDR3 DNA: TGCGCCAGCAGCTTGGGCGTCGAAGGGTTGAACACTGAAGCTTTCTTT.

The chain is built from TRBV4-1 and TRBJ2-1; D may be TRBD1 (6 bases). CDR1 MGHRA and CDR2 YSYEKL come from the germline V gene. The CDR3 runs to 16 residues. The V gene lost 0 bases and the J gene lost 6 bases, with 15 bases spanning the gap. Here the CDR3 DNA reads TGCGCCAGCAGCCAAGAAAGGGGGAGAAGGATCAATGAGCAGTTCTTC. Protein product: CASSQERGRRINEQFF.